This record covers a single T cell receptor (beta chain). Its antigen is not identified. The CDR3 extends over 16 amino acids. Trimming removed 1 base from V and 5 bases from J, with 14 bases in between. CDR1 and CDR2 from the germline V gene are LNHDA and SQIVND (reference sequence). The record originates from a study of cytomegalovirus exposure and HLA in healthy donors. This cohort consisted of healthy bone marrow donors. The primer mix had 60 Vbeta and 13 Jbeta primers. Only in-frame clones appear in the TCRdb table, and some are missing; sequencing was by immunoSEQ multiplex PCR. The sample comprises just over 150,000 clones, about 85% of which are singletons, and more than 2% rests with the top ten. Regarding the study as a whole: Based on reports, TCR beta sequences accurately predicted HLA-A and HLA-B alleles for most subjects. TCR sequences were mostly rare, though some public TCRs occurred in many donors. There were reportedly fewer N-insertions in an Asian-associated ancestry cluster than the approximately 700-donor mean, in a later analysis.

The rearrangement uses TRBV19 and TRBJ1-4; D possibly corresponds to TRBD1 (6 bases). The clonotype was recovered from a young man in good health and CMV-seropositive. The material sequenced was PBMCs. Here the CDR3 DNA reads TGTGCCAGTAGTATAGGGGGGGGCGCGACCAATGAAAAACTGTTTTTT. Protein: CASSIGGGATNEKLFF.